These 15 T cell receptor beta chains were all obtained from the same sample, sequenced in a study of identical twins (dated by TCRdb to the mid-2010s). Libraries were constructed by 5' RACE. This sample was sequenced with an Illumina HiSeq 2000. TCRdb reprocessing: public reads trimmed at Q25 with fastp, clones called with MiXCR, in-frame beta chains kept. Each entry is one CDR3 protein sequence, shown with its most common DNA and genes. In all, the sample holds 450,000 or so distinct CDR3 sequences, and around 18% of those were seen once. The top ten clonotypes cover approximately 12% of the sample. The specimen was naive T cells sorted from blood. Per the publication, the cell subset or site label means: cells isolated with a human naive T-cell isolation kit. These receptor sequences come from a man aged 50-59 years in good health.

Worth noting for this clonotype: A much larger clonotype is one base distant, so this may be a read error. The V and J genes are TRBV7-9 and TRBJ2-2, with D possibly TRBD2 on 5 matching bases. CDR3 length equals 14 residues. Germline loops: CDR1 SEHNR, CDR2 FQNEAQ (reference sequence). The CDR3 DNA reads TGTGCCAGCAGCCCCGTCGAGGAGGCCGGGGAGCTGCTTTTT. It specifies CASSPVEEAGELLF.

This sequence joins TRBV6-2 or TRBV6-3 and TRBJ2-6; a possible D gene is TRBD2 (6 bases). Germline V CDR1 and CDR2: MNHEY, SVGEGT. There are 15 residues in the CDR3. V lost 7 bases and J 4 bases, leaving 14 bases between the germline ends. The CDR3 coding sequence is TGTGCCAGCAACCAAGGGGACTCCGGGGCCAACGTCCTGACTTTC. It specifies CASNQGDSGANVLTF.

J is TRBJ1-2 and V is TRBV4-3; D uncertain. Per the germline V gene, CDR1 is LGHNA and CDR2 is YSLEER. V was clipped by 3 bases and J by 2 bases, with 10 bases between them. This CDR3 has 14 amino acids. CDR3 in DNA: TGCGCCAGCAGCCATCGCGCAGCGAACTATGGCTACACCTTC. Protein: CASSHRAANYGYTF.

The CDR3 reads CASSQDGASLSYNEQFF. CDR3 nucleotide sequence: TGCGCCAGCAGCCAAGATGGTGCCAGTTTGTCCTACAATGAGCAGTTCTTC. J is TRBJ2-1 and V is TRBV4-3; D unresolved. Germline loops: CDR1 LGHNA, CDR2 YSLEER. Trimming removed 0 bases from V and 1 base from J, with 13 bases in between. CDR3 length: 17 amino acids.

This clonotype was seen only a few times. The chain couples TRBV12-3 or TRBV12-4 to TRBJ1-2; 7 nucleotides align to TRBD1. V was clipped by 4 bases and J by 4 bases; unmatched bases: 12. This CDR3 contains 16 residues. For the CDR3, the DNA is TGTGCCAGCAGTTCCTCCGCGATTGGGACAGCCTATGGCTACACCTTC. Protein: CASSSSAIGTAYGYTF.

There are a few counts of this clonotype. This chain connects TRBV6-2 or TRBV6-3 to TRBJ2-7; TRBD2 matches 7 bases. V was pared by 2 bases and J by 6 bases, with 7 bases of the junction left unmatched. The CDR3 is made up of 14 amino acids. Germline CDR1 is MNHEY and CDR2 is SVGEGT. CDR3 protein: CASSYRGDPAEQYF. The CDR3 DNA sequence: TGTGCCAGCAGTTACCGGGGGGACCCGGCCGAGCAGTACTTC.

The rearrangement links TRBV7-9 to TRBJ2-7; a weak D match, TRBD1 (6 bases). The germline CDR1 and CDR2 sequences are SEHNR and FQNEAQ (reference sequence). CDR3 size: 12 residues. V gave up 5 bases and J gave up 10 bases, with 15 bases separating them. Written as DNA, the CDR3 is TGTGCCAGCAGCGCTCAGGACAGTTTCCAGTACTTC. This gives the protein CASSAQDSFQYF.

A word on this clonotype: A much more abundant neighbour one base away suggests this may be a read error. The rearrangement joins TRBV7-2 to TRBJ2-7; 9 positions match TRBD2. The CDR3 runs to 16 residues. CDR1 and CDR2 (germline): SGHTA, FQGNSA. CDR3 nucleotide sequence: TGTGCCAACAGCTGGAGGGGAGCGGGAGGTAGGAACGAGCAGTACTTC. Translated, it gives CANSWRGAGGRNEQYF.

The chain employs TRBV9 and TRBJ2-1, with D possibly called TRBD1 or TRBD2 (5 bases each). Between the trimmed V and J ends, which lost 0 bases and 3 bases, there was a span of 16 bases. Germline values: CDR1 SGDLS, CDR2 YYNGEE. The CDR3 length is 17 residues. The CDR3 loop is CASSVGPVRDRYNEQFF. CDR3 in DNA: TGTGCCAGCAGCGTAGGACCAGTCAGGGACCGCTACAATGAGCAGTTCTTC.

This clonotype was detected a few times. The chain employs TRBV7-2 and TRBJ2-3; D not resolved. CDR3 length: 14 residues. Germline CDR1 is SGHTA and CDR2 is FQGNSA. Trimming took 4 bases from V and 2 from J, leaving 10 bases between them. Written as DNA, the CDR3 is TGTGCCAGCAGCTCCGGACCATACACAGATACGCAGTATTTT. Its protein product is CASSSGPYTDTQYF. Drawing the rest from reference TRBV7-2 and TRBJ2-3, the complete variable domain is GAGVSQSPSNKVTEKGKDVELRCDPISGHTALYWYRQSLGQGLEFLIYFQGNSAPDKSGLPSDRFSAERTGGSVSTLTIQRTQQEDSAVYLCASSSGPYTDTQYFGPGTRLTVL.

This chain joins TRBV6-1 and TRBJ2-1; either TRBD1 or TRBD2 may fit D (5 bases each). This CDR3 region has 13 residues. V was trimmed by 5 bases and J by 9 bases, leaving 14 bases between them. In germline, CDR1 is MNHNS, CDR2 SASEGT. DNA of the CDR3: TGTGCCAGCAGTAGCCAGGGACGTAGTGAGCAGTTCTTC. Encoded protein: CASSSQGRSEQFF.

This clonotype showed up just a few times. The V gene is TRBV6-5, the J gene TRBJ2-7; the D gene is possibly TRBD2 (5 bases). Germline assignment: CDR1 MNHEY and CDR2 SVGAGI. V dropped 2 bases and J dropped 2 bases, with 13 bases sitting between them. This CDR3 contains 15 residues. In DNA form, the CDR3 reads TGTGCCAGCAGTTACCTTGCGGAGGCCACCTACGAGCAGTACTTC. This gives the protein CASSYLAEATYEQYF.

The rearrangement links TRBV20-1 to TRBJ2-2; weak D call: TRBD1 (5 bases). From germline, CDR1 is DFQATT and CDR2 SNEGSKA (reference sequence). V was cut by 0 bases and J by 7 bases, with 12 bases left in between. The CDR3 sequence is 14 residues long. In DNA form, the CDR3 reads TGCAGTGCTAGAGAAAGGGGTTGGGTCGGGGAGCTGTTTTTT. Amino acid sequence: CSARERGWVGELFF.

At least ten counts were recorded for this clonotype. The chain combines TRBV12-3 or TRBV12-4 with TRBJ2-2; 10 nucleotides align to TRBD1. The CDR3 has 15 residues. V lost 6 bases and J lost 5; bases outside the gene matches: 6. In DNA, the CDR3 is TGTGCCAGCAGAACCGGGACAGGGGATACCGGGGAGCTGTTTTTT. Protein: CASRTGTGDTGELFF.

This clonotype was counted between two and nine times. The V call is TRBV12-3 or TRBV12-4, the J call TRBJ1-1; D is perhaps TRBD1 (6 bases). This CDR3 contains 13 residues. Trimming shortened V by 8 bases and J by 0 bases, and 10 bases separated the two germline ends. The CDR3, as DNA: TGTGCCAGCGGGGGGCTGATGAACACTGAAGCTTTCTTT. Translated: CASGGLMNTEAFF.